Sequencing of this T cell receptor (beta chain) was carried out in a study of preoperative IRX-2 immunotherapy in early breast cancer. Described treatment: preoperative locoregional IRX-2 cytokine immunotherapy. This phase Ib study tested locoregional IRX-2 cytokine immunotherapy given before surgery. Profiled with immunoSEQ multiplex PCR; TCRdb holds only in-frame clones, not every one. The sample yields about 8,000 clones, more than 75% seen once. The CDR3 length is 14 residues. Trimming left V 2 bases short and J 6 bases short, with 11 bases between. Germline CDR1 MNHGY, CDR2 SAAAGT. Sequencing was performed on tumor tissue, taken after IRX-2 immunotherapy. The clonotype originates from a human donor with breast cancer. V gene TRBV6-8 combines with J gene TRBJ1-5; no definite D call. For the CDR3, the DNA is TGTGCCAGCAGTTACAGGGCATTAGGTCAGCCCCAGCATTTT. It specifies CASSYRALGQPQHF.